The rows below give T cell receptor beta chains drawn from one sample of a study of T cells in localized non-small cell lung cancer. Profiled with immunoSEQ multiplex PCR; TCRdb holds only in-frame clones, not every one. The table shows 9,000 to 15,000 clones, with 70% to 90% occurring only once. The sample was peripheral blood, taken before any cancer treatment. The receptors derive from a male donor older than 55 with stage I lung adenocarcinoma. CDR3s include the opening cysteine and the closing phenylalanine or tryptophan. Fields, in order: clone size, D gene, J gene, V gene, CDR3 DNA, CDR3 protein. The D gene is left open where the match is weak. Rows may omit the clone size; those that give it use once, few, many or a size class.

abundance: NA
d_gene: TRBD2
j_gene: TRBJ2-3
v_gene: TRBV7-2
CDR3nt: TGTGCCAGCAGCTTAGTACCAGCGGGGATCACAGATACGCAGTATTTT
CDR3aa: CASSLVPAGITDTQYF

abundance: few
d_gene: NA
j_gene: TRBJ1-5
v_gene: TRBV28
CDR3nt: TGTGCCAGCAGTTTTCATTACGGCAATCAGCCCCAGCATTTT
CDR3aa: CASSFHYGNQPQHF

abundance: NA
d_gene: TRBD1
j_gene: TRBJ2-7
v_gene: TRBV5-4
CDR3nt: TGTGCCAGCAGCTTCGACGACAGGGGGACCTACGAGCAGTACTTC
CDR3aa: CASSFDDRGTYEQYF

abundance: once
d_gene: TRBD1
j_gene: TRBJ1-2
v_gene: TRBV6-5
CDR3nt: TGTGCCAGCAGCCTGACAGGGTGGTATGGCTACACCTTC
CDR3aa: CASSLTGWYGYTF

abundance: NA
d_gene: NA
j_gene: TRBJ2-7
v_gene: TRBV5-1
CDR3nt: TGCGCCAGCAGCTTCCCTGCGACCCTGGGGGAGCAGTACTTC
CDR3aa: CASSFPATLGEQYF

abundance: NA
d_gene: NA
j_gene: TRBJ1-2
v_gene: TRBV6-1
CDR3nt: TGTGCCAGCAGTGCCCAGGGCCGGTCCTATGGCTACACCTTC
CDR3aa: CASSAQGRSYGYTF

abundance: few
d_gene: NA
j_gene: TRBJ1-2
v_gene: TRBV18
CDR3nt: TGTGCCAGCTCACGCTTACCTGGGGTAAACTATGGCTACACCTTC
CDR3aa: CASSRLPGVNYGYTF

abundance: NA
d_gene: NA
j_gene: TRBJ1-1
v_gene: TRBV9
CDR3nt: TGTGCCAGCAGAATATTAACGTCGGGGTCTGAAGCTTTCTTT
CDR3aa: CASRILTSGSEAFF

abundance: NA
d_gene: NA
j_gene: TRBJ1-1
v_gene: TRBV28
CDR3nt: TGTGCCAGCAGTGACCCCGGGGACATCTTTACGGGGAACACTGAAGCTTTCTTT
CDR3aa: CASSDPGDIFTGNTEAFF

abundance: NA
d_gene: NA
j_gene: TRBJ2-2
v_gene: TRBV27
CDR3nt: TGTGCCAGCAGGGGGGACATAAACACCGGGGAGCTGTTTTTT
CDR3aa: CASRGDINTGELFF

abundance: NA
d_gene: TRBD1
j_gene: TRBJ2-6
v_gene: TRBV19
CDR3nt: TGTGCCAGTAGTCCCATTTGGACAGGGGCTGGGGCCAACGTCCTGACTTTC
CDR3aa: CASSPIWTGAGANVLTF

abundance: NA
d_gene: NA
j_gene: TRBJ1-4
v_gene: TRBV5-1
CDR3nt: TGCGCCAGCAGCTTGGGTGACAGCGCAAATGAAAAACTGTTTTTT
CDR3aa: CASSLGDSANEKLFF

abundance: NA
d_gene: TRBD1
j_gene: TRBJ2-1
v_gene: TRBV10-1
CDR3nt: TGCGCCAGCAGTGAGTCCCAGGGGGAAAACAATGAGCAGTTCTTC
CDR3aa: CASSESQGENNEQFF

abundance: NA
d_gene: NA
j_gene: TRBJ2-3
v_gene: TRBV27
CDR3nt: TGTGCCAGCAGTTTACTTACTAGCACCTATCCAGATACGCAGTATTTT
CDR3aa: CASSLLTSTYPDTQYF

abundance: once
d_gene: TRBD2
j_gene: TRBJ2-5
v_gene: TRBV25-1
CDR3nt: TGTGCCAGCAGTCTCACCGGACTAGCGGGGGGAGAGACCCAGTACTTC
CDR3aa: CASSLTGLAGGETQYF

abundance: NA
d_gene: NA
j_gene: TRBJ2-7
v_gene: TRBV11-1
CDR3nt: TGTGCCAGCAGCTCCCTACCGAAAATCTACGAGCAGTACTTC
CDR3aa: CASSSLPKIYEQYF

abundance: NA
d_gene: NA
j_gene: TRBJ2-7
v_gene: TRBV7-3
CDR3nt: TGTGCCAGCAGCCAAGACTTATACGAGCAGTACTTC
CDR3aa: CASSQDLYEQYF

abundance: NA
d_gene: NA
j_gene: TRBJ1-3
v_gene: TRBV19
CDR3nt: TGTGCCAGTAGGATCGCCGATTTTTCTGGAAACACCATATATTTT
CDR3aa: CASRIADFSGNTIYF

abundance: NA
d_gene: TRBD2
j_gene: TRBJ2-1
v_gene: TRBV7-2
CDR3nt: TGTGCCAGCAGCCAGAGCGGGAGCTCCTACAATGAGCAGTTCTTC
CDR3aa: CASSQSGSSYNEQFF

abundance: NA
d_gene: TRBD1
j_gene: TRBJ2-5
v_gene: TRBV5-4
CDR3nt: TGTGCCAGCAGCTTTTACAGGGGGCGGGAGGAGACCCAGTACTTC
CDR3aa: CASSFYRGREETQYF

abundance: once
d_gene: NA
j_gene: TRBJ1-1
v_gene: TRBV28
CDR3nt: TGTGCCAGCAGTTTTCAGCGGCACGCTTTCTTT
CDR3aa: CASSFQRHAFF

abundance: NA
d_gene: NA
j_gene: TRBJ2-2
v_gene: TRBV5-1
CDR3nt: TGCGCCAGCAGCTTGGCCGGCAGGGAGCTGTTTTTT
CDR3aa: CASSLAGRELFF

abundance: NA
d_gene: NA
j_gene: TRBJ1-6
v_gene: TRBV2
CDR3nt: TGTGCCAGCAGGACGGAGGATAATTCACCCCTCCACTTT
CDR3aa: CASRTEDNSPLHF

abundance: NA
d_gene: TRBD2
j_gene: TRBJ2-5
v_gene: TRBV7-9
CDR3nt: TGTGCCAGCAGCTTAGCCCCTAGCGGGGATGAGACCCAGTACTTC
CDR3aa: CASSLAPSGDETQYF

abundance: NA
d_gene: NA
j_gene: TRBJ1-3
v_gene: TRBV7-2
CDR3nt: TGTGCCAGCAACTTTAGACAGGCAGGAAACACCATATATTTT
CDR3aa: CASNFRQAGNTIYF

abundance: NA
d_gene: NA
j_gene: TRBJ1-4
v_gene: TRBV7-6
CDR3nt: TGTGCCAGCAGCCCTAGACAGCTACTTAATGAAAAACTGTTTTTT
CDR3aa: CASSPRQLLNEKLFF